The 12 T cell receptor beta chains listed next were all sequenced from one sample in a study of CD8 T cells in Susac syndrome. Reverse transcription of about 0.5 to 1 ug RNA was carried out with random hexamers. TCRdb re-derived calls from the immunoSEQ multiplex PCR reads in MiXCR, one entry per CDR3 protein. The data contain 120,000 to 150,000 distinct CDR3 sequences, approximately 95% of them singletons. The specimen sequenced was CD4+ T cells from PBMCs. Receptor source: a human donor with multiple sclerosis.

The chain combines TRBV19 with TRBJ2-7, with 7 bases matching TRBD2. This CDR3 is built from 13 residues. Germline V lookup: CDR1 LNHDA, CDR2 SQIVND (reference sequence). Unmatched junction bases numbered 6, after V lost 10 bases and J lost 0 bases. CDR3 loop: CATASGDSYEQYF. Here the CDR3 DNA reads TGTGCCACCGCTAGCGGTGACTCCTACGAGCAGTACTTC.

The V call is TRBV21-1, the J call TRBJ1-2; the table's D call, TRBD1, has no DNA check behind it. TRBV21-1 counts as a pseudogene. This CDR3 is 14 amino acids long. CDR3 nucleotide sequence: TGTGCCAGCAGCAAACCGGGCAGGGGGCAGGGCTACACCTTC. The encoded protein is CASSKPGRGQGYTF.

The gene calls are TRBV12-5 and TRBJ2-1; 9 bases align to TRBD1. Germline V CDR1 and CDR2: LGHNT, FRNRAP. The J segment lost 0 bases and the V segment lost 2 bases, leaving 17 bases of the junction unmatched. There are 21 residues in the CDR3. As DNA, the CDR3 is TGTGCTAGTGGTTTGTCTGTAGGGACAGGGATTCTTAAAGCCTCCTACAATGAGCAGTTCTTC. Its translation is CASGLSVGTGILKASYNEQFF.

The rearrangement links TRBV9 to TRBJ1-5; D unclear. V was shortened by 0 bases and J by 2 bases, with 9 bases between the two germline ends. From germline, CDR1 is SGDLS and CDR2 YYNGEE. The CDR3 spans 15 residues. For the CDR3, the DNA is TGTGCCAGCAGCGTAGGTTGGGGTGGCAATCAGCCCCAGCATTTT. Residues: CASSVGWGGNQPQHF.

This clonotype was detected only once. The CDR3 region is CASSQDLSTASRRYTF. The CDR3 DNA reads TGTGCCAGCAGCCAAGATCTTAGTACGGCTTCCCGGCGCTACACCTTC. The chain couples TRBV3-1 to TRBJ1-2; unclear D gene. The CDR3 is made up of 16 amino acids. With 0 bases removed from V and 9 bases from J, the gap between germline ends came to 20 bases. Germline V lookup: CDR1 LGHDT, CDR2 YNNKEL (reference sequence).

The rearrangement joins TRBV20-1 to TRBJ1-2; no reliable D call. Trimming took 0 bases from V and 8 from J, leaving 10 bases between them. The CDR3 is 12 residues long. The germline V gene encodes CDR1 DFQATT and CDR2 SNEGSKA (reference sequence). The CDR3 nucleotides are TGCAGTGCTAGAGATGAGGGTTGGGGCTACACCTTC. The encoded protein is CSARDEGWGYTF.

The rearrangement links TRBV23-1 to TRBJ2-1, with no clear D. TRBV23-1 belongs to the ORF category, with a function that is uncertain. The germline V and J ends were trimmed by 0 bases and 8 bases, with 2 bases remaining between them. The CDR3 spans 11 residues. The DNA for the CDR3 is TGCGCCAGCAGTCAATCCTATGAGCAGTTCTTC. Translating gives CASSQSYEQFF.

The chain is built from TRBV5-4 and TRBJ2-2; D not certain. This CDR3 contains 12 residues. The V gene's germline CDR1 is SGHNT and CDR2 YYREEE (reference sequence). V was pared by 1 base and J by 7 bases, with 5 bases between. The CDR3 region has the DNA TGTGCCAGCAGCTTGAGTGGCGGGGAGCTGTTTTTT. Translated: CASSLSGGELFF. Full variable domain (remainder filled in from reference TRBV5-4 and TRBJ2-2): ETGVTQSPTHLIKTRGQQVTLRCSSQSGHNTVSWYQQALGQGPQFIFQYYREEENGRGNFPPRFSGLQFPNYSSELNVNALELDDSALYLCASSLSGGELFFGEGSRLTVL.

This chain links TRBV6-2 or TRBV6-3 with TRBJ2-1; D remains unclear. V lost 2 bases and J lost 0, with 8 bases in between. The CDR3 consists of 15 residues. Germline V lookup: CDR1 MNHEY, CDR2 SVGEGT. This CDR3 is CASSYLGNSYNEQFF. The DNA of the CDR3 is TGTGCCAGCAGTTACCTTGGCAACTCCTACAATGAGCAGTTCTTC.

This chain links TRBV5-1 with TRBJ1-2; 10 bases are shared with TRBD1. The junction had 9 bases not matched to a gene; V was cut back by 3 bases and J by 7 bases. This CDR3 has 15 amino acids. Germline loops: CDR1 SGHRS, CDR2 YFSETQ. The CDR3 nucleotides read TGCGCCAGCAGCTCTGATCCCGGGACAGGGGCTGGCTACACCTTC. It yields the protein CASSSDPGTGAGYTF. The full variable domain, with the rest looked up from reference TRBV5-1 and TRBJ1-2, is KAGVTQTPRYLIKTRGQQVTLSCSPISGHRSVSWYQQTPGQGLQFLFEYFSETQRNKGNFPGRFSGRQFSNSRSEMNVSTLELGDSALYLCASSSDPGTGAGYTFGSGTRLTVV.

The chain carries TRBV24-1 and TRBJ1-2; TRBD1 might be the D (5 bases). Trimming removed 3 bases at V and 7 bases at J, with 14 bases between. The CDR3 contains 14 residues. CDR1 is KGHDR and CDR2 is SFDVKD in the germline V gene. The CDR3 loop is CATSDKTARPGYTF. DNA for the CDR3: TGTGCCACCAGTGATAAGACAGCACGGCCTGGCTACACCTTC.

The chain has TRBV7-9 and TRBJ1-2; D not resolved. The germline V and J ends were trimmed by 3 bases and 4 bases, with 6 bases remaining between them. The CDR3 length is 12 residues. The germline CDR1 and CDR2 sequences are SEHNR and FQNEAQ (reference sequence). CDR3 residues: CASSFEVYGYTF. The CDR3 bases are TGTGCCAGCAGCTTTGAGGTCTATGGCTACACCTTC.